This T cell receptor beta chain was retrieved from a study of blood T cells in healthy people across ages. Germline values: CDR1 LGHDT, CDR2 YNNKEL (reference sequence). The length of the CDR3 is 12 residues. Combining a sample-barcoded 5' primer with a J-beta primer mix, a second PCR ran for roughly 7 to 12 cycles. TCRdb used MiXCR to reprocess the 5' RACE reads, holding one entry per CDR3 protein. The table has approximately 810,000 distinct CDR3 sequences, about 30% seen once. As to this clonotype: One junction end does not reproduce the germline sequence, and a read error may be involved.

The receptor comes from a woman over 75 in good health. The material sequenced was blood. The rearrangement links TRBV3-1 to TRBJ2-1; D uncertain. CDR3 residues: CAGSYSQNEQFF. CDR3 in DNA: TGTGCCGGCAGCTATTCCCAGAATGAGCAGTTCTTC.